A selection of T cell receptor beta chains follows, all from one sample in a study of vaccination and CD4 T cells after COVID-19. In TCRdb, the PCR reads were re-called with MiXCR into one record per CDR3 protein. The table records fewer than 25,000 distinct CDR3 sequences, 45% to 60% of them present only once. Antigens for these TCRs are unknown. The sample taken for sequencing was CD4+ T cells from blood, cultured in vitro. The receptors come from a human donor who had recovered from COVID-19. Each CDR3 is given with its conserved first and last residue. D genes are given only for firm matches.

TRBJ2-2,TRBV7-9,-,CASSLLVGVNTGELFF
TRBJ1-1,TRBV7-2,-,CASSLRVGRVGTEAFF
TRBJ1-2,TRBV24-1,TRBD1,CATSKTGGREGYTF
TRBJ1-2,TRBV12-3/TRBV12-4,-,CASSFQGAYGYTF
TRBJ2-5,TRBV10-1,-,CASNRLDRQETQYF
TRBJ2-5,TRBV7-9,-,CASSLLGQRQETQYF
TRBJ2-7,TRBV4-1,TRBD1,CASSIRYGTGQTSYEQYF
TRBJ2-6,TRBV7-3,-,CASSLTRTGANVLTF
TRBJ2-7,TRBV7-2,TRBD1,CASSSQGTYEQYF
TRBJ1-2,TRBV11-3,TRBD1,CASSFTGGGGYTF
TRBJ2-1,TRBV6-1,-,CASCRDNYNEQFF
TRBJ1-3,TRBV19,-,CASSAGGLGGNTIYF
TRBJ2-4,TRBV12-3/TRBV12-4,TRBD1,CASSPTSGGNIQYF
TRBJ2-2,TRBV6-4,-,CASSKGQGHTGELFF
TRBJ2-5,TRBV11-2,TRBD2,CASSPAGTSGVGYQETQYF
TRBJ2-7,TRBV10-1,-,CASRSRAIYEQYF
TRBJ2-4,TRBV20-1,-,CSAAQGGSKNIQYF
TRBJ1-5,TRBV6-1,-,CASSESSPGDNQPQHF
TRBJ1-2,TRBV7-8,-,CASHGMGGYTF
TRBJ2-7,TRBV10-2,-,CASRGTATYEQYF
TRBJ2-1,TRBV20-1,-,CSARDGRRQYNEQFF
TRBJ1-6,TRBV20-1,TRBD1,CSATSSGTGFNSPLHF
TRBJ2-5,TRBV6-1,-,CASSRGIGASETQYF
TRBJ1-5,TRBV19,-,CASSIEGFQPQHF
TRBJ2-2,TRBV12-3/TRBV12-4,-,CASQTYTGELFF
TRBJ1-3,TRBV10-1,-,CASSESGTPGNTIYF
TRBJ1-2,TRBV7-9,-,CASSGNGPYGYTF
TRBJ2-5,TRBV6-1,TRBD2,CASTGLAGSQETQYF
TRBJ2-2,TRBV27,-,CASSLWGGENTGELFF
TRBJ1-6,TRBV19,TRBD1,CASTKDRLNSPLHF
TRBJ1-5,TRBV20-1,-,CSARVGTNLRQPQHF
TRBJ1-4,TRBV21-1,-,CASSKGRGTDEKLFF
TRBJ2-3,TRBV28,-,CASSLENTQYF
TRBJ2-3,TRBV15,-,CATSRDSGPDTQYF
TRBJ2-3,TRBV7-7,-,CASSPHFEDTQYF
TRBJ2-3,TRBV19,-,CASSPPAGDTQYF
TRBJ2-1,TRBV6-1,TRBD1,CATLDRGHTNEQFF
TRBJ2-3,TRBV19,-,CASRLDTDTQYF
TRBJ1-2,TRBV28,-,CASRPTGRVYGYTF
TRBJ2-7,TRBV7-3,TRBD2,CASSRTSGFDEQYF
TRBJ2-3,TRBV7-3,-,CASSRYSGTDTQYF
TRBJ2-3,TRBV11-2,-,CASSLDSGGRTDTQYF